These T cell receptor beta chains were read from a single sample in a study of shared clonotypes between healthy human individuals. The repertoire was sequenced with immunoSEQ multiplex PCR; TCRdb's copy has only in-frame clones and lacks some. The sample lists approximately 640,000 clones; about two thirds were seen once. Sequencing was performed on memory CD4+ T cells sorted from blood. These TCRs come from a woman aged 30 to 39 in good health. The CDR3 runs from the conserved cysteine through the conserved F or W. Each record gives: J gene, clone size, D gene, V gene, CDR3 protein, CDR3 DNA. D genes are given only for firm matches. Clone size is stated in some rows and not others, as once, few, many or a class when expanded.

j_call: TRBJ2-2
clone_size: -
d_call: -
v_call: TRBV7-3
cdr3_aa: CASSSRGPNTGELFF
cdr3_nt: TGTGCCAGCAGCTCCAGGGGACCTAACACCGGGGAGCTGTTTTTT

j_call: TRBJ2-5
clone_size: few
d_call: TRBD2
v_call: TRBV28
cdr3_aa: CASREGRETQYF
cdr3_nt: TGTGCCAGCCGGGAGGGCCGGGAGACCCAGTACTTC

j_call: TRBJ1-1
clone_size: -
d_call: -
v_call: TRBV9
cdr3_aa: CASSGDMNTEAFF
cdr3_nt: TGTGCCAGCAGCGGGGACATGAACACTGAAGCTTTCTTT

j_call: TRBJ2-1
clone_size: -
d_call: TRBD2
v_call: TRBV28
cdr3_aa: CASSSYSGRGSYNEQFF
cdr3_nt: TGTGCCAGCAGTTCGTATAGCGGGAGAGGCTCCTACAATGAGCAGTTCTTC

j_call: TRBJ1-2
clone_size: -
d_call: -
v_call: TRBV11-2
cdr3_aa: CASSFGPQGGRPYGYTF
cdr3_nt: TGTGCCAGCAGCTTTGGCCCCCAGGGAGGTCGCCCCTATGGCTACACCTTC

j_call: TRBJ1-1
clone_size: many
d_call: -
v_call: TRBV9
cdr3_aa: CASSVDRVGNTEAFF
cdr3_nt: TGTGCCAGCAGCGTAGACAGGGTCGGGAACACTGAAGCTTTCTTT

j_call: TRBJ1-4
clone_size: -
d_call: TRBD1
v_call: TRBV6-4
cdr3_aa: CASRDPGGTNEKLFF
cdr3_nt: TGTGCCAGCAGAGATCCAGGGGGAACTAATGAAAAACTGTTTTTT

j_call: TRBJ2-5
clone_size: -
d_call: -
v_call: TRBV6-5
cdr3_aa: CASSSYGTGETQYF
cdr3_nt: TGTGCCAGCAGCTCCTACGGGACGGGAGAGACCCAGTACTTC

j_call: TRBJ2-3
clone_size: -
d_call: -
v_call: TRBV5-1
cdr3_aa: CASSLGSGPDTQYF
cdr3_nt: TGCGCCAGCAGCTTGGGATCGGGGCCTGATACGCAGTATTTT

j_call: TRBJ2-3
clone_size: -
d_call: -
v_call: TRBV10-1
cdr3_aa: CASSESTLGTQYF
cdr3_nt: TGCGCCAGCAGTGAGTCGACTCTTGGTACGCAGTATTTT

j_call: TRBJ2-7
clone_size: -
d_call: -
v_call: TRBV6-5
cdr3_aa: CASGTDSYEQYF
cdr3_nt: TGTGCCAGCGGAACGGACAGCTACGAGCAGTACTTC

j_call: TRBJ2-7
clone_size: -
d_call: -
v_call: TRBV21-1
cdr3_aa: CASSKGYSGRASSYEQYF
cdr3_nt: TGTGCCAGCAGCAAAGGGTATAGCGGGAGGGCCAGCTCCTACGAGCAGTACTTC

j_call: TRBJ2-6
clone_size: -
d_call: -
v_call: TRBV29-1
cdr3_aa: CSVEVSGANVLTF
cdr3_nt: TGCAGCGTTGAAGTCTCTGGGGCCAACGTCCTGACTTTC

j_call: TRBJ2-3
clone_size: -
d_call: -
v_call: TRBV6-4
cdr3_aa: CASSVVFTDTQYF
cdr3_nt: TGTGCCAGCAGTGTTGTCTTCACAGATACGCAGTATTTT

j_call: TRBJ1-4
clone_size: -
d_call: -
v_call: TRBV19
cdr3_aa: CASSIAADPEKLFF
cdr3_nt: TGTGCCAGTAGTATAGCGGCTGACCCGGAAAAACTGTTTTTT

j_call: TRBJ2-7
clone_size: -
d_call: TRBD2
v_call: TRBV23-1
cdr3_aa: CASNPGLAGPISYEQYF
cdr3_nt: TGCGCCAGCAATCCGGGACTAGCGGGCCCTATCTCCTACGAGCAGTACTTC

j_call: TRBJ2-1
clone_size: -
d_call: -
v_call: TRBV14
cdr3_aa: CASSHLGEVYNEQFF
cdr3_nt: TGTGCCAGCAGCCATCTCGGGGAAGTTTACAATGAGCAGTTCTTC

j_call: TRBJ2-1
clone_size: many
d_call: -
v_call: TRBV28
cdr3_aa: CASRRDTDEQFF
cdr3_nt: TGTGCCAGCAGGAGGGACACCGATGAGCAGTTCTTC

j_call: TRBJ1-1
clone_size: -
d_call: -
v_call: TRBV9
cdr3_aa: CASSPIIGHVPREAFF
cdr3_nt: TGTGCCAGCAGCCCCATTATTGGGCACGTCCCTCGTGAAGCTTTCTTT

j_call: TRBJ2-7
clone_size: -
d_call: -
v_call: TRBV5-4
cdr3_aa: CASSLDARGEQYF
cdr3_nt: TGTGCCAGCAGCTTGGATGCGAGAGGGGAGCAGTACTTC

j_call: TRBJ1-6
clone_size: few
d_call: -
v_call: TRBV28
cdr3_aa: CASRTGTYGSPLHF
cdr3_nt: TGTGCCAGCAGAACCGGGACTTATGGTTCACCCCTCCACTTT

j_call: TRBJ2-7
clone_size: -
d_call: TRBD2
v_call: TRBV28
cdr3_aa: CASSPPGGPTYEQYF
cdr3_nt: TGTGCCAGCAGTCCCCCGGGGGGGCCAACCTACGAGCAGTACTTC

j_call: TRBJ2-4
clone_size: -
d_call: TRBD2
v_call: TRBV28
cdr3_aa: CASQTGTSKNIQYF
cdr3_nt: TGTGCCAGCCAAACCGGGACTAGCAAAAACATTCAGTACTTC

j_call: TRBJ2-1
clone_size: -
d_call: TRBD2
v_call: TRBV2
cdr3_aa: CASSDLPGTSVVDEQFF
cdr3_nt: TGTGCCAGCAGTGACCTTCCCGGGACTAGCGTGGTCGATGAGCAGTTCTTC

j_call: TRBJ1-1
clone_size: -
d_call: -
v_call: TRBV5-4
cdr3_aa: CASSFERNTEAFF
cdr3_nt: TGTGCCAGCAGCTTCGAGCGGAACACTGAAGCTTTCTTT

j_call: TRBJ2-7
clone_size: -
d_call: -
v_call: TRBV10-2
cdr3_aa: CASKTGDYEQYF
cdr3_nt: TGCGCCAGCAAAACCGGGGACTACGAGCAGTACTTC

j_call: TRBJ1-2
clone_size: few
d_call: -
v_call: TRBV5-5
cdr3_aa: CASSLVPGGYGYTF
cdr3_nt: TGTGCCAGCAGCTTGGTGCCTGGGGGCTATGGCTACACCTTC

j_call: TRBJ2-2
clone_size: -
d_call: TRBD1
v_call: TRBV11-2
cdr3_aa: CASSRTGLDTGELFF
cdr3_nt: TGTGCCAGCAGCAGGACAGGGCTGGACACCGGGGAGCTGTTTTTT

j_call: TRBJ1-2
clone_size: -
d_call: TRBD1
v_call: TRBV28
cdr3_aa: CASSLFPHRGQGYGYTF
cdr3_nt: TGTGCCAGCAGTTTATTCCCCCACCGGGGACAGGGGTATGGCTACACCTTC

j_call: TRBJ1-1
clone_size: -
d_call: -
v_call: TRBV19
cdr3_aa: CATFREGHNTEAFF
cdr3_nt: TGTGCCACCTTCCGCGAGGGGCATAACACTGAAGCTTTCTTT

j_call: TRBJ2-7
clone_size: -
d_call: -
v_call: TRBV11-2
cdr3_aa: CASSLMSSVDEQYF
cdr3_nt: TGTGCCAGCAGCTTAATGTCTAGCGTCGACGAGCAGTACTTC

j_call: TRBJ2-6
clone_size: few
d_call: -
v_call: TRBV5-1
cdr3_aa: CASSFGAQGIYSGANVLTF
cdr3_nt: TGCGCCAGCAGCTTTGGTGCGCAGGGAATATACTCTGGGGCCAACGTCCTGACTTTC

j_call: TRBJ1-1
clone_size: -
d_call: -
v_call: TRBV7-8
cdr3_aa: CASSSGPGTEAFF
cdr3_nt: TGTGCCAGCAGCTCTGGACCTGGGACTGAAGCTTTCTTT

j_call: TRBJ2-5
clone_size: -
d_call: -
v_call: TRBV28
cdr3_aa: CASRDSGSLETQYF
cdr3_nt: TGTGCCAGCAGGGACAGTGGCAGTTTGGAGACCCAGTACTTC

j_call: TRBJ1-4
clone_size: -
d_call: TRBD1
v_call: TRBV18
cdr3_aa: CASSPGSGRGPTNEKLFF
cdr3_nt: TGTGCCAGCTCACCGGGGTCGGGCAGGGGGCCGACTAATGAAAAACTGTTTTTT

j_call: TRBJ2-1
clone_size: -
d_call: TRBD2
v_call: TRBV7-3
cdr3_aa: CASSSSSGYYNEQFF
cdr3_nt: TGTGCCAGCAGCTCCTCTAGCGGATACTACAATGAGCAGTTCTTC

j_call: TRBJ2-1
clone_size: -
d_call: TRBD2
v_call: TRBV14
cdr3_aa: CASSPIRAGSEFF
cdr3_nt: TGTGCCAGCAGCCCCATTAGAGCGGGATCTGAGTTCTTC

j_call: TRBJ1-1
clone_size: -
d_call: -
v_call: TRBV29-1
cdr3_aa: CSVSPMEGTEAFF
cdr3_nt: TGCAGCGTTTCCCCGATGGAGGGGACTGAAGCTTTCTTT

j_call: TRBJ1-1
clone_size: -
d_call: -
v_call: TRBV5-1
cdr3_aa: CASSGRVDTEAFF
cdr3_nt: TGCGCCAGCAGCGGCAGGGTCGACACTGAAGCTTTCTTT

j_call: TRBJ2-1
clone_size: -
d_call: -
v_call: TRBV9
cdr3_aa: CASSVSSLTGDEQFF
cdr3_nt: TGTGCCAGCAGCGTATCCTCGTTAACGGGAGATGAGCAGTTCTTC

j_call: TRBJ2-4
clone_size: -
d_call: -
v_call: TRBV2
cdr3_aa: CASSPLAMGKNIQYF
cdr3_nt: TGTGCCAGCTCCCCTTTGGCGATGGGCAAAAACATTCAGTACTTC

j_call: TRBJ2-3
clone_size: few
d_call: -
v_call: TRBV11-2
cdr3_aa: CASSPSTDTQYF
cdr3_nt: TGTGCCAGCAGCCCGTCCACAGATACGCAGTATTTT

j_call: TRBJ2-2
clone_size: -
d_call: -
v_call: TRBV18
cdr3_aa: CASSPRARGDTGELFF
cdr3_nt: TGTGCCAGCTCTCCCAGGGCTAGGGGAGACACCGGGGAGCTGTTTTTT

j_call: TRBJ2-1
clone_size: -
d_call: TRBD2
v_call: TRBV5-1
cdr3_aa: CASSLASSGYNEQFF
cdr3_nt: TGCGCCAGCAGCTTGGCTTCTAGCGGTTACAATGAGCAGTTCTTC

j_call: TRBJ1-1
clone_size: few
d_call: -
v_call: TRBV2
cdr3_aa: CASSNSQKAFF
cdr3_nt: TGTGCCAGCAGTAACTCACAAAAAGCTTTCTTT